One and the same sample provided the 19 T cell receptor beta chains below, sequenced in a study of cytomegalovirus exposure and HLA in healthy donors. Clones were sequenced by immunoSEQ multiplex PCR, and TCRdb holds only the in-frame ones, with some missing. In the table there are 110,000 or so clones, around 89% of which are singletons. The sample was PBMCs. The receptors were sampled from a man aged 18 to 30 in good health and CMV-seronegative.

The chain recombines TRBV4-1 with TRBJ2-1; 11 bases align to TRBD2. The CDR3 extends over 15 amino acids. V trimming: 8 bases; J trimming: 4 bases; junction bases outside the gene matches: 7. The germline V gene encodes CDR1 MGHRA and CDR2 YSYEKL. The CDR3 here is CASHSGRASYNEQFF. As DNA, the CDR3 is TGCGCCAGCCATAGCGGGAGGGCGTCTTACAATGAGCAGTTCTTC.

The V call is TRBV7-2, the J call TRBJ1-2, with D possibly matching TRBD1 (5 bases). This CDR3 has 14 residues. CDR1 and CDR2 (germline): SGHTA, FQGNSA. The V gene lost 5 bases and the J gene lost 5 bases, with 15 bases spanning the gap. CDR3 coding DNA: TGTGCCAGCAGCCGAGATACAGGAGATTATGGCTACACCTTC. Translation: CASSRDTGDYGYTF.

This clone was counted a single time. The rearrangement links TRBV4-1 to TRBJ1-1; 8 bases map to TRBD1. The CDR3 extends over 16 amino acids. J gave up 4 bases and V 0 bases, and 7 bases lay outside the gene matches. Germline V gene lookup returns CDR1 MGHRA and CDR2 YSYEKL. The CDR3 loop reads CASSQDQTGVSTEAFF. In nucleotides, the CDR3 is TGCGCCAGCAGCCAAGATCAGACAGGGGTTAGCACTGAAGCTTTCTTT.

The genes are TRBV28 and TRBJ1-5; TRBD1 agrees at 7 bases. V was pared by 2 bases and J by 5 bases, with 3 bases of the junction left unmatched. CDR1 and CDR2 from the germline V gene are MDHEN and SYDVKM. This CDR3 comprises 14 residues. The CDR3 loop reads CASSLDRADQPQHF. Written as DNA, the CDR3 is TGTGCCAGCAGTTTAGACAGGGCTGATCAGCCCCAGCATTTT.

This clone showed up just once. The chain carries TRBV2 and TRBJ1-5, with 8 bases aligning to TRBD1. The CDR3 contains 15 residues. Germline CDR1 reads SNHLY; CDR2 reads FYNNEI. V lost 7 bases and J lost 3; bases outside the gene matches: 8. The CDR3 nucleotides are TGTGCCAGCAAAGTCCAGACAGGGGACAATCAGCCCCAGCATTTT. Residues: CASKVQTGDNQPQHF.

The chain links TRBV4-3 to TRBJ1-1; D might be TRBD1 (6 bases). V lost 4 bases to trimming and J lost 1 base, with 10 bases between them. The germline V gene encodes CDR1 LGHNA and CDR2 YSLEER. The CDR3 consists of 14 residues. The CDR3 is CASSPDRTNTEAFF. CDR3 nucleotides: TGCGCCAGCAGCCCGGACAGAACGAACACTGAAGCTTTCTTT.

V usage is TRBV30 and J usage is TRBJ2-2; 10 positions match TRBD1. V lost 6 bases and J lost 6; bases outside the gene matches: 10. The CDR3 consists of 15 residues. Germline CDR1 reads GTSNPN; CDR2 reads SVGIG (reference sequence). This chain's CDR3 is CACTPGTGVSGELFF. The CDR3 DNA reads as TGTGCCTGTACCCCCGGGACAGGGGTGTCCGGGGAGCTGTTTTTT. The full variable domain, rest sourced from reference TRBV30 and TRBJ2-2, is SQTIHQWPATLVQPVGSPLSLECTVEGTSNPNLYWYRQAAGRGLQLLFYSVGIGQISSEVPQNLSASRPQDRQFILSSKKLLLSDSGFYLCACTPGTGVSGELFFGEGSRLTVL.

The CDR3, as DNA: TGTGCCAGCAGTTACTCTCGGGGGACGGGCACTGAAGCTTTCTTT. Translation: CASSYSRGTGTEAFF. V is TRBV6-6 and J is TRBJ1-1; a weak D match, TRBD1 (5 bases). V was trimmed by 0 bases and J by 4 bases, leaving 12 bases between them. From germline, CDR1 is MNHNY and CDR2 SVGAGI (reference sequence). The CDR3 covers 15 residues.

The chain links TRBV30 to TRBJ2-5; 8 bases fit TRBD2. This CDR3 spans 13 amino acids. Germline trimming cut 5 bases from V and 1 base from J; bases unmatched to any gene: 3. CDR1 is GTSNPN and CDR2 is SVGIG in the germline V gene (reference sequence). CDR3 in amino acids: CAWGGTSQETQYF. The CDR3 DNA is TGTGCCTGGGGGGGGACTAGCCAAGAGACCCAGTACTTC.

The chain employs TRBV10-2 and TRBJ1-6, with 10 bases that match TRBD1. The ends lost 6 bases at V and 13 bases at J; junction bases unmatched: 6. Germline-derived CDR1 and CDR2 are WSHSY and SAAADI. This CDR3 comprises 13 residues. This chain's CDR3 is CASSGQGGNPLHF. In nucleotides, the CDR3 is TGCGCCAGCAGCGGACAGGGGGGAAATCCCCTCCACTTT.

The CDR3 DNA follows: TGTGCCAGCAGACAAGGACTAGCGGCCCCCTACGAGCAGTACTTC. Protein product: CASRQGLAAPYEQYF. V usage is TRBV27 and J usage is TRBJ2-7, with 10 bases that match TRBD2. The CDR3 has 15 amino acids. Germline CDR1 reads MNHEY; CDR2 reads SMNVEV (reference sequence). The V and J ends lost 6 bases and 2 bases, in that order; junction bases with no gene match: 7.

The CDR3 sequence is CASITINEQFF. The CDR3 DNA reads TGTGCCAGCATCACAATAAATGAGCAGTTCTTC. The chain couples TRBV27 to TRBJ2-1; D ambiguous. Trimming took off 7 bases at V and 7 bases at J, with 8 bases between the two ends. Germline V gives CDR1 MNHEY, CDR2 SMNVEV (reference sequence). This CDR3 comprises 11 residues.

This clone was recorded a few times. The genes are TRBV18 and TRBJ2-2, with TRBD2 matching over 13 bases. This CDR3 has 18 amino acids. The V gene end was trimmed by 1 base and the J gene end by 1 base; junction bases not matched to a gene: 3. The germline V gene encodes CDR1 KGHSH and CDR2 LQKENI. The DNA of the CDR3 is TGTGCCAGCTCACCACGACTAGCGGGAGGCCTGAACACCGGGGAGCTGTTTTTT. Amino acids: CASSPRLAGGLNTGELFF.

This sequence joins TRBV11-2 and TRBJ2-1; a possible D gene is TRBD1 (6 bases). The germline gives CDR1 SGHAT, CDR2 FQNNGV. The CDR3 consists of 15 residues. V shed 0 bases and J shed 5 bases, with 11 bases lying between them. The CDR3 here is CASSLDWTANNEQFF. The CDR3 DNA reads TGTGCCAGCAGCTTAGACTGGACAGCCAACAATGAGCAGTTCTTC.

The chain is built from TRBV6-1 and TRBJ1-5; D ambiguous. The V end was cut by 3 bases, the J end by 4 bases, with 10 bases between. This CDR3 is 14 amino acids long. Per germline, CDR1 MNHNS and CDR2 SASEGT. CDR3 DNA: TGTGCCAGCAGTGAGCCAGGAAGTAATCAGCCCCAGCATTTT. Encoded protein: CASSEPGSNQPQHF.

The chain joins TRBV6-1 to TRBJ1-1; 8 positions agree with TRBD1. The CDR3 has 14 amino acids. The germline CDR1 and CDR2 sequences are MNHNS and SASEGT. J gave up 3 bases and V 5 bases, and 5 bases lay outside the gene matches. This CDR3 is CASSRTGFDTEAFF. CDR3 nucleotide sequence: TGTGCCAGCAGTAGGACAGGGTTTGACACTGAAGCTTTCTTT.

V usage is TRBV7-2 and J usage is TRBJ2-7, with D uncertain. The CDR3 covers 15 residues. Germline values: CDR1 SGHTA, CDR2 FQGNSA. Trimming took 6 bases from V and 6 from J, leaving 21 bases between them. The CDR3 is CASSPDGAARGEQYF. The DNA for the CDR3 is TGTGCCAGCAGTCCAGACGGAGCAGCTCGTGGCGAGCAGTACTTC.

The rearrangement uses TRBV19 and TRBJ2-3, with a weak D call TRBD2 (6 bases). CDR1 and CDR2 from the germline V gene are LNHDA and SQIVND (reference sequence). Between the trimmed V and J ends, which lost 3 bases and 3 bases, there was a span of 16 bases. This CDR3 is 16 amino acids long. The CDR3 protein is CASSINTAGLTDTQYF. CDR3 coding DNA: TGTGCCAGTAGTATTAATACTGCGGGGTTGACAGATACGCAGTATTTT.

This chain connects TRBV6-1 to TRBJ2-3; D not resolved. Germline V lookup: CDR1 MNHNS, CDR2 SASEGT. V lost 1 base, J lost 0 bases, and 8 bases lay in between. The CDR3 has 15 amino acids. DNA of the CDR3: TGTGCCAGCAGTGAAGGTCGGTTTAGCACAGATACGCAGTATTTT. It translates to CASSEGRFSTDTQYF.